The clone carrying this TCR beta chain was counted at least ten times. Its antigen is still unknown. The data originate from a study of T cells after posttransplantation cyclophosphamide. Regarding the study as a whole: Donor CD8+ memory clones often dominated recipient blood repertoires at later times.

V was shortened by 7 bases and J by 1 base, with 22 bases between the two germline ends. CDR3 length equals 18 residues. Germline V gives CDR1 WSHSY, CDR2 SAAADI. Using immunoSEQ multiplex PCR, the repertoire was profiled, and TCRdb retains in-frame clones only, with some absent. The specimen gives approximately 27,000 clones without singletons; the ten biggest hold about 1.5%. J is TRBJ2-2 and V is TRBV10-2, with no clear D. Material for sequencing was PBMCs. This sequence originates from a man aged 50 to 60 in good health, CMV-negative, and a related stem cell transplant donor. DNA of the CDR3: TGCGCCAGCACAGTGGGTCAGGCGAACCGTCTGAACACCGGGGAGCTGTTTTTT. Protein product: CASTVGQANRLNTGELFF.